The T cell receptor beta chain under discussion was sequenced for a study of OX40 agonist ivuxolimab in advanced cancers. Clones were read by immunoSEQ multiplex PCR, and TCRdb kept only the in-frame ones, dropping some. The sample carries about 33,000 clones, around 74% recorded once. Germline CDR1 and CDR2: MNHEY and SVGAGI. The germline V and J ends were trimmed by 6 bases and 0 bases, with 11 bases remaining between them. The CDR3 spans 14 residues. Sequences were derived from CD4+ or CD8+ T cells sorted from blood, sampled in a trial of the OX40 agonist ivuxolimab. This clonotype was sampled from an adult with an advanced solid tumor such as melanoma, head and neck, liver or kidney cancer. V and J are TRBV6-5 and TRBJ1-1; possible D gene TRBD1, 5 bases. CDR3 DNA sequence: TGTGCCAGCAGGAGCCAGACAGTGAACACTGAAGCTTTCTTT. Protein: CASRSQTVNTEAFF.